Listed below are T cell receptor beta chains from one sample, sequenced in a study of cytomegalovirus exposure and HLA in healthy donors. The table came from immunoSEQ multiplex PCR; TCRdb's copy has only in-frame clones and leaves some out. The sample lists 150,000 to 180,000 clones; about 68% were seen once. The sequenced sample was PBMCs. The receptors here all came from a man between 25 and 39 years old in good health and CMV-seronegative. Both conserved end residues are part of each CDR3. A D gene is named only where the DNA matches it firmly. Size tells how often a clone was seen (once, few, many) or the class of an expanded clone, and some rows leave it out.

abundance: .; d_gene: TRBD1; v_gene: TRBV5-6; j_gene: TRBJ2-7; CDR3nt: TGTGCCAGCAGCTTACTCCGGGACAGGGCTTCCTACGAACAGTACTTC; CDR3aa: CASSLLRDRASYEQYF
abundance: .; d_gene: .; v_gene: TRBV4-2; j_gene: TRBJ1-3; CDR3nt: TGTGCCAGCAGTAGGGGCGATGGAAACACCATATATTTT; CDR3aa: CASSRGDGNTIYF
abundance: .; d_gene: .; v_gene: TRBV11-1; j_gene: TRBJ2-7; CDR3nt: TGTGCCAGCAGCTTCTTTGGAGGCGACGAGCAGTACTTC; CDR3aa: CASSFFGGDEQYF
abundance: .; d_gene: TRBD1; v_gene: TRBV7-8; j_gene: TRBJ2-1; CDR3nt: TGTGCCAGCAGCTTCCGGGACAGACTAAACAATGAGCAGTTCTTC; CDR3aa: CASSFRDRLNNEQFF
abundance: .; d_gene: TRBD1; v_gene: TRBV30; j_gene: TRBJ1-2; CDR3nt: TGTGCCTGGAGTGAGGGGACAGGGGGCTTTGGCTACACCTTC; CDR3aa: CAWSEGTGGFGYTF
abundance: .; d_gene: TRBD1; v_gene: TRBV2; j_gene: TRBJ2-4; CDR3nt: TGTGCCAGCAGCGTACAGGGGGCTAGATCCAAAAACATTCAGTACTTC; CDR3aa: CASSVQGARSKNIQYF
abundance: .; d_gene: TRBD2; v_gene: TRBV7-2; j_gene: TRBJ2-3; CDR3nt: TGTGCCAGCAGCCTTTGGACTAGCGGGGGTACGTCTAGCACAGATACGCAGTATTTT; CDR3aa: CASSLWTSGGTSSTDTQYF
abundance: .; d_gene: .; v_gene: TRBV27; j_gene: TRBJ2-7; CDR3nt: TGTGGTTCTGGGCAGTCTCCCTACGAGCAGTACTTC; CDR3aa: CGSGQSPYEQYF
abundance: .; d_gene: TRBD1; v_gene: TRBV5-8; j_gene: TRBJ1-1; CDR3nt: TGTGCCAGCAGCCGCCGGGACAGGAACACTGAAGCTTTCTTT; CDR3aa: CASSRRDRNTEAFF
abundance: .; d_gene: .; v_gene: TRBV18; j_gene: TRBJ1-1; CDR3nt: TGTGCCAGCTCGGGGGGGCAGGACCGTGAAGCTTTCTTT; CDR3aa: CASSGGQDREAFF
abundance: .; d_gene: .; v_gene: TRBV7-2; j_gene: TRBJ2-1; CDR3nt: TGTGCCAGCAGCTCCCGACTACCGCCATACAATGAGCAGTTCTTC; CDR3aa: CASSSRLPPYNEQFF
abundance: .; d_gene: .; v_gene: TRBV19; j_gene: TRBJ2-1; CDR3nt: TGTGCCAGTAGTCCCGGACTAGGGGGGTACAATGAGCAGTTCTTC; CDR3aa: CASSPGLGGYNEQFF
abundance: .; d_gene: .; v_gene: TRBV7-2; j_gene: TRBJ1-1; CDR3nt: TGTGCCAGCAGCCAATCCCGGGGGGTATACACTGAAGCTTTCTTT; CDR3aa: CASSQSRGVYTEAFF
abundance: .; d_gene: .; v_gene: TRBV28; j_gene: TRBJ1-2; CDR3nt: TGTGCCAGCAGTAGATCAGGGGAATATGGCTACACCTTC; CDR3aa: CASSRSGEYGYTF
abundance: few; d_gene: .; v_gene: TRBV25-1; j_gene: TRBJ1-1; CDR3nt: TGTGCCAGCAGTCACGGAGATTGGGGGCGTGAAGCTTTCTTT; CDR3aa: CASSHGDWGREAFF
abundance: .; d_gene: .; v_gene: TRBV18; j_gene: TRBJ2-7; CDR3nt: TGTGCCAGCTCACAGGGGGGGGACTACGAGCAGTACTTC; CDR3aa: CASSQGGDYEQYF
abundance: .; d_gene: TRBD1; v_gene: TRBV28; j_gene: TRBJ1-2; CDR3nt: TGTGCCAGCAGTTTACTCAGACAGGGACTTGGCTACACCTTC; CDR3aa: CASSLLRQGLGYTF
abundance: .; d_gene: .; v_gene: TRBV13; j_gene: TRBJ2-4; CDR3nt: TGTGCCAGCAGCTTAGCCGGAGCCAAAAACATTCAGTACTTC; CDR3aa: CASSLAGAKNIQYF
abundance: .; d_gene: .; v_gene: TRBV28; j_gene: TRBJ2-2; CDR3nt: TGTGCCAGCAGTTTAGAACTGTTGAACACCGGGGAGCTGTTTTTT; CDR3aa: CASSLELLNTGELFF
abundance: .; d_gene: TRBD1; v_gene: TRBV6-1; j_gene: TRBJ1-2; CDR3nt: TGTGCCAGCAGTCCGGGACAGATTTATGGCTACACCTTC; CDR3aa: CASSPGQIYGYTF
abundance: once; d_gene: .; v_gene: TRBV5-1; j_gene: TRBJ1-2; CDR3nt: TGCGCCAGCAGCTTGGGGACAGCTAACTATGGCTACACCTTC; CDR3aa: CASSLGTANYGYTF
abundance: .; d_gene: TRBD2; v_gene: TRBV6-6; j_gene: TRBJ2-5; CDR3nt: TGTGCCAGCAGTTACGGGGGGGGAGAAGAGACCCAGTACTTC; CDR3aa: CASSYGGGEETQYF
abundance: .; d_gene: TRBD2; v_gene: TRBV4-2; j_gene: TRBJ2-5; CDR3nt: TGTGCCAGCAGCCAAGGGGGGGGGCAAGAGACCCAGTACTTC; CDR3aa: CASSQGGGQETQYF
abundance: few; d_gene: .; v_gene: TRBV28; j_gene: TRBJ2-7; CDR3nt: TGTGCCAGCAGTCCGGGGACCTACGAGCAGTACTTC; CDR3aa: CASSPGTYEQYF
abundance: .; d_gene: .; v_gene: TRBV6-5; j_gene: TRBJ1-1; CDR3nt: TGTGCCAGCAGTTACGTCCAGACTTCATTAGCTGAAGCTTTCTTT; CDR3aa: CASSYVQTSLAEAFF
abundance: .; d_gene: TRBD1; v_gene: TRBV5-1; j_gene: TRBJ1-1; CDR3nt: TGCGCCAGCAGTGGGACAGGGTTGAACACTGAAGCTTTCTTT; CDR3aa: CASSGTGLNTEAFF
abundance: .; d_gene: .; v_gene: TRBV11-3; j_gene: TRBJ2-7; CDR3nt: TGTGCCAGCAGCGGATGGTCCAGGGCCAAAAGCGACGAGCAGTACTTC; CDR3aa: CASSGWSRAKSDEQYF
abundance: .; d_gene: .; v_gene: TRBV30; j_gene: TRBJ1-2; CDR3nt: TGTGCCTGGAGTGTAGGACAGATAGGCTACACCTTC; CDR3aa: CAWSVGQIGYTF
abundance: .; d_gene: TRBD1; v_gene: TRBV7-2; j_gene: TRBJ2-2; CDR3nt: TGTGCCAGCAGCCCCCGACAGGGGGCGGGGATCACCGGGGAGCTGTTTTTT; CDR3aa: CASSPRQGAGITGELFF
abundance: once; d_gene: .; v_gene: TRBV2; j_gene: TRBJ1-4; CDR3nt: TGTGCCAGCAGTGAAAATGGGGGGTATAATGAAAAACTGTTTTTT; CDR3aa: CASSENGGYNEKLFF
abundance: .; d_gene: .; v_gene: TRBV5-8; j_gene: TRBJ1-1; CDR3nt: TGTGCCAGCAGCTTTAGGGACACGAACACTGAAGCTTTCTTT; CDR3aa: CASSFRDTNTEAFF
abundance: .; d_gene: TRBD2; v_gene: TRBV5-6; j_gene: TRBJ2-3; CDR3nt: TGTGCCAGCAGCTTGGAACGGGGGGGCCGCACAGATACGCAGTATTTT; CDR3aa: CASSLERGGRTDTQYF
abundance: .; d_gene: .; v_gene: TRBV6-1; j_gene: TRBJ2-5; CDR3nt: TGTGCCGGGATCAAACAGGGTGGGGAGACCCAGTACTTC; CDR3aa: CAGIKQGGETQYF
abundance: .; d_gene: TRBD2; v_gene: TRBV2; j_gene: TRBJ2-1; CDR3nt: TGTGCCAGCAGTGGAGCGGGAGGGGGCTACAATGAGCAGTTCTTC; CDR3aa: CASSGAGGGYNEQFF
abundance: few; d_gene: .; v_gene: TRBV9; j_gene: TRBJ1-2; CDR3nt: TGTGCCAGCAGCGTAGCCCCGGCGGGCGTAGGGTATGGCTACACCTTC; CDR3aa: CASSVAPAGVGYGYTF
abundance: .; d_gene: TRBD1; v_gene: TRBV13; j_gene: TRBJ2-7; CDR3nt: TGTGCCAGCAGCACAAGGGGGCGCGGGTACTACGAGCAGTACTTC; CDR3aa: CASSTRGRGYYEQYF
abundance: .; d_gene: .; v_gene: TRBV19; j_gene: TRBJ1-5; CDR3nt: TGTGCCAGTAGTAAGGAGGGACTGACCTTTCAAGGGGCCCAGCATTTT; CDR3aa: CASSKEGLTFQGAQHF
abundance: .; d_gene: TRBD1; v_gene: TRBV5-5; j_gene: TRBJ2-5; CDR3nt: TGTGCCAGCAGCATACGGGACAGCCAAGAGACCCAGTACTTC; CDR3aa: CASSIRDSQETQYF
abundance: .; d_gene: .; v_gene: TRBV20-1; j_gene: TRBJ2-7; CDR3nt: TGCAGTGCTAGAGATACACCGGAGCAGTACTTC; CDR3aa: CSARDTPEQYF
abundance: .; d_gene: TRBD1; v_gene: TRBV9; j_gene: TRBJ1-1; CDR3nt: TGTGCCAGCAGCCTACGACAGGGGGCTACTGAAGCTTTCTTT; CDR3aa: CASSLRQGATEAFF
abundance: .; d_gene: .; v_gene: TRBV11-1; j_gene: TRBJ2-2; CDR3nt: TGTGCCAGCGGACGGGGGGCCACCGGGGAGCTGTTTTTT; CDR3aa: CASGRGATGELFF
abundance: few; d_gene: .; v_gene: TRBV18; j_gene: TRBJ2-5; CDR3nt: TGTGCCAGCTCACCACTAAGCGGAACCCAAGAGACCCAGTACTTC; CDR3aa: CASSPLSGTQETQYF
abundance: .; d_gene: .; v_gene: TRBV25-1; j_gene: TRBJ1-4; CDR3nt: TGTGCCAGCAGTGACTTCGGGGGGAAACTGTTTTTT; CDR3aa: CASSDFGGKLFF
abundance: .; d_gene: TRBD1; v_gene: TRBV19; j_gene: TRBJ1-5; CDR3nt: TGTGCCAGTAGTAGCCTGAGACAGGGTATGCGGAATCAGCCCCAGCATTTT; CDR3aa: CASSSLRQGMRNQPQHF
abundance: .; d_gene: TRBD1; v_gene: TRBV7-6; j_gene: TRBJ2-7; CDR3nt: TGTGCCAGCAGCTTAGGGGGACAGGGGGAAGAGCAGTACTTC; CDR3aa: CASSLGGQGEEQYF
abundance: few; d_gene: TRBD2; v_gene: TRBV4-3; j_gene: TRBJ2-5; CDR3nt: TGCGCCAGCAGCCAAGAAGTCCTAGCGGAAGAGACCCAGTACTTC; CDR3aa: CASSQEVLAEETQYF
abundance: .; d_gene: .; v_gene: TRBV7-9; j_gene: TRBJ1-4; CDR3nt: TGTGCCAGCAGCTTATGGGACAAAGAAAAACTGTTTTTT; CDR3aa: CASSLWDKEKLFF
abundance: .; d_gene: .; v_gene: TRBV7-2; j_gene: TRBJ2-7; CDR3nt: TGTGCCAGCAGCTTAACCGCGGACGAGCAGTACTTC; CDR3aa: CASSLTADEQYF
abundance: .; d_gene: .; v_gene: TRBV6-1; j_gene: TRBJ2-3; CDR3nt: TGTGCCAGCAGTGATATCAGGACAGATACGCAGTATTTT; CDR3aa: CASSDIRTDTQYF
abundance: .; d_gene: TRBD2; v_gene: TRBV9; j_gene: TRBJ2-7; CDR3nt: TGTGCCAGCAGCGTAGGACTAGCGGGGGACGAGCAGTACTTC; CDR3aa: CASSVGLAGDEQYF
abundance: .; d_gene: .; v_gene: TRBV5-1; j_gene: TRBJ2-3; CDR3nt: TGCGCCAGCAGCTTAGCGGAAATCACAGATACGCAGTATTTT; CDR3aa: CASSLAEITDTQYF
abundance: .; d_gene: .; v_gene: TRBV4-1; j_gene: TRBJ2-1; CDR3nt: TGCGCCAGCAGCCAAGATAGTAGTTACGGGAATGAGCAGTTCTTC; CDR3aa: CASSQDSSYGNEQFF
abundance: .; d_gene: .; v_gene: TRBV2; j_gene: TRBJ2-3; CDR3nt: TGTGCCAGCTCCCGGGGGGCTGCAGATACGCAGTATTTT; CDR3aa: CASSRGAADTQYF
abundance: .; d_gene: TRBD1; v_gene: TRBV7-2; j_gene: TRBJ1-2; CDR3nt: TGTGCCAGCAGCCAAGGGACAGCTAACTATGGCTACACCTTC; CDR3aa: CASSQGTANYGYTF
abundance: .; d_gene: TRBD1; v_gene: TRBV10-1; j_gene: TRBJ1-2; CDR3nt: TGCGCCAGCCCTGAAGGTCCGGGACAGGGAGGCCCCACTAACTATGGCTACACCTTC; CDR3aa: CASPEGPGQGGPTNYGYTF
abundance: .; d_gene: TRBD2; v_gene: TRBV19; j_gene: TRBJ2-7; CDR3nt: TGTGCCAGTAGTGCTAGCGGGGGGGCCTACGAGCAGTACTTC; CDR3aa: CASSASGGAYEQYF
abundance: many; d_gene: TRBD2; v_gene: TRBV4-1; j_gene: TRBJ2-1; CDR3nt: TGCGCCAGCAGCCAAGTCGGGGAGGGTAATGAGCAGTTCTTC; CDR3aa: CASSQVGEGNEQFF
abundance: .; d_gene: .; v_gene: TRBV7-2; j_gene: TRBJ1-5; CDR3nt: TGTGCCAGCAGCCCCAGGGCTGCGCACCAGCCCCAGCATTTT; CDR3aa: CASSPRAAHQPQHF
abundance: .; d_gene: .; v_gene: TRBV4-3; j_gene: TRBJ2-1; CDR3nt: TGCGCCAGCAGCCAAGCTCAGTTCTCTACGACAGACAATGAGCAGTTCTTC; CDR3aa: CASSQAQFSTTDNEQFF
abundance: .; d_gene: .; v_gene: TRBV19; j_gene: TRBJ1-1; CDR3nt: TGTGCCAGTAGTTCCCGCCGGACAGCGAACACTGAAGCTTTCTTT; CDR3aa: CASSSRRTANTEAFF